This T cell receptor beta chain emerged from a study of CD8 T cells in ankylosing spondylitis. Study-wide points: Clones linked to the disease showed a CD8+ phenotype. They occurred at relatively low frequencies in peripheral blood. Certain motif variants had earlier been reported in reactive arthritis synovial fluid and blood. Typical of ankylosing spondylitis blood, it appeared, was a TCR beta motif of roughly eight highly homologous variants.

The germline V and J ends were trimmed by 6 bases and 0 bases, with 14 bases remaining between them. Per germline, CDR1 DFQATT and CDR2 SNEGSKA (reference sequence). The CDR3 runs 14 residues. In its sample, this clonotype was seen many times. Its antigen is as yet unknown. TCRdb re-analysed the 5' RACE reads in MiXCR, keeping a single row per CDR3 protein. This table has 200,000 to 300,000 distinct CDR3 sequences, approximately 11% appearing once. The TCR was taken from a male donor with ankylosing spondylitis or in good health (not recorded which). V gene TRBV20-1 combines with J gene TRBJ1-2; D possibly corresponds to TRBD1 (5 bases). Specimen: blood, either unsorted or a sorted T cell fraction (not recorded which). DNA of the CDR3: TGCAGTGCACGGGGGTCACCTACTAACTATGGCTACACCTTC. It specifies CSARGSPTNYGYTF.